The rows below give T cell receptor beta chains drawn from one sample of a study of OX40 agonist ivuxolimab in advanced cancers. TCRdb's table, derived via immunoSEQ multiplex PCR, lists solely in-frame clones and lacks some. The sample holds around 63,000 clones, around 80% seen once. The source was CD4+ or CD8+ T cells sorted from blood, collected in a trial of the OX40 agonist ivuxolimab. These receptors all come from an adult with an advanced solid tumor such as melanoma, head and neck, liver or kidney cancer. Both conserved end residues are part of each CDR3. Fields, in order: V gene, D gene, J gene, clone size, CDR3 DNA, CDR3 protein. The D gene is left open where the match is weak. Not all rows give a size; the values are once, few, many and, for expanded clones, a class.

TRBV4-1	NA	TRBJ1-1	NA	TGCGCCAGCAGCCAAAGGGGGGGGCGGAACACTGAAGCTTTCTTT	CASSQRGGRNTEAFF
TRBV6-5	TRBD2	TRBJ2-7	many	TGTGCCAGCAGTTACAGAGCGGGAGAAACTCCCTACGAGCAGTACTTC	CASSYRAGETPYEQYF
TRBV10-3	TRBD2	TRBJ2-3	NA	TGTGCCATAGCAGCGGGAGCCACAGATACGCAGTATTTT	CAIAAGATDTQYF
TRBV18	NA	TRBJ2-1	NA	TGTGCCAGCTCACCGCGGGACCCAGGAAGCGGCTATGAGCAGTTCTTC	CASSPRDPGSGYEQFF
TRBV7-3	NA	TRBJ1-3	few	TGTGCCAGCAGAGACTCTGGAAACACCATATATTTT	CASRDSGNTIYF
TRBV28	NA	TRBJ1-1	NA	TGTGCCAGCAGTTACCGGGCCGGGGACACCTTCAGAGAAGCTTTCTTT	CASSYRAGDTFREAFF
TRBV4-2	TRBD1	TRBJ2-4	NA	TGTGCCAGCAGCCAAGAGGACAGGCCGGGCCGGGACATTCAGTACTTC	CASSQEDRPGRDIQYF
TRBV13	TRBD2	TRBJ2-3	NA	TGTGCCACCCTGGCGGGAGGGCGCTTCGATACGCAGTATTTT	CATLAGGRFDTQYF
TRBV18	TRBD1	TRBJ1-5	NA	TGTGCCAGCTCATCCCGACAGGGGGCAAATAGCAATCAGCCCCAGCATTTT	CASSSRQGANSNQPQHF
TRBV7-8	NA	TRBJ1-5	NA	TGTGCCAGCAGCTTCTACCAGGACAGCCGCAATCAGCCCCAGCATTTT	CASSFYQDSRNQPQHF
TRBV2	TRBD1	TRBJ1-1	NA	TGTGCCAGGAGGGACAGGGCGAACACTGAAGCTTTCTTT	CARRDRANTEAFF
TRBV19	TRBD1	TRBJ2-7	NA	TGTGCCAGTAGTGTCCGGGACAGCCACGAGCAGTACTTC	CASSVRDSHEQYF
TRBV5-6	TRBD1	TRBJ2-5	few	TGTGCCAGCAGCGTCGGGACAGACTCTTCACAAGAGACCCAGTACTTC	CASSVGTDSSQETQYF
TRBV27	NA	TRBJ1-2	NA	TGTGCCAGCAGTTTAGGGTTAGGATACTATGGCTACACCTTC	CASSLGLGYYGYTF
TRBV21-1	NA	TRBJ1-2	NA	TGTGCCAGCAGCAGACCCGAGACAGGGCCGGGCTACACCTTC	CASSRPETGPGYTF
TRBV7-9	NA	TRBJ2-1	NA	TGTGCCAGCAGCTTAGTAATGATCAAAGAGCAGTTCTTC	CASSLVMIKEQFF
TRBV7-6	TRBD2	TRBJ2-1	NA	TGTGCCAGCAGCCCGACTAGCGGGATTTACAATGAGCAGTTCTTC	CASSPTSGIYNEQFF
TRBV9	TRBD2	TRBJ2-1	NA	TGTGCCAGCAGCGTAGAGGGGCTAGCGGGAGGCCCTAAGGATGAGCAGTTCTTC	CASSVEGLAGGPKDEQFF
TRBV5-4	TRBD1	TRBJ2-1	NA	TGTGCCAGCAGCTTGGGGCAGGGGGCTGTGAATGAGCAGTTCTTC	CASSLGQGAVNEQFF
TRBV4-2	NA	TRBJ2-5	NA	TGTGCCAGCAGCCAAGACCCGGGGTTCCTCAAGACCCAGTACTTC	CASSQDPGFLKTQYF
TRBV6-6	NA	TRBJ1-2	NA	TGTGCCAGCACCTCCGGGACAACTAACTATGGCTACACCTTC	CASTSGTTNYGYTF
TRBV2	TRBD2	TRBJ2-5	NA	TGTGCCAGCAGTGAAGGGTCCTTAGCGGGAGGGCCCGGAGAGACCCAGTACTTC	CASSEGSLAGGPGETQYF
TRBV15	TRBD1	TRBJ2-5	NA	TGTGCCACCAGCAGAAATAATACTTACCACAGGGGGCTGGAGACCCAGTACTTC	CATSRNNTYHRGLETQYF
TRBV28	NA	TRBJ1-5	few	TGTGCCAGCAGTTTAGGCCTTAGCAATCAGCCCCAGCATTTT	CASSLGLSNQPQHF
TRBV6-5	NA	TRBJ2-7	NA	TGTGCCAGCAAATCACATAGCGGAATCTACGAGCAGTACTTC	CASKSHSGIYEQYF
TRBV5-4	TRBD1	TRBJ1-6	NA	TGTGCCAGCAGCTTGGGGCTCCAGCACTCCGGGACAGCATATAATTCACCCCTCCACTTT	CASSLGLQHSGTAYNSPLHF
TRBV2	NA	TRBJ1-1	NA	TGTGCCAGCAGAACCGACAGTTTTTACACTGAAGCTTTCTTT	CASRTDSFYTEAFF
TRBV2	NA	TRBJ1-1	NA	TGTGCCAGCAAAGGAGAAGCTTTCTTT	CASKGEAFF
TRBV5-1	NA	TRBJ1-1	few	TGCGCCAGCAGCATCGACTGGAACACTGAAGCTTTCTTT	CASSIDWNTEAFF
TRBV19	NA	TRBJ2-2	few	TGTGCCAGTAGTATAGGCACCGGGGAGCTGTTTTTT	CASSIGTGELFF
TRBV6-1	NA	TRBJ1-6	NA	TGTGCCAGCAGTGAACAGGGTACTAATTCACCCCTCCACTTT	CASSEQGTNSPLHF
TRBV19	NA	TRBJ2-7	NA	TGTGCCAGTAGTGCGGACTACGAGCAGTACTTC	CASSADYEQYF
TRBV5-1	NA	TRBJ2-6	NA	TGCGCCAGCAGCTTGGATTCCCTGGGGGCCAACGTCCTGACTTTC	CASSLDSLGANVLTF
TRBV6-5	TRBD1	TRBJ1-2	NA	TGTGCCAGCAGCCCTGGGAACAGGGGTTTCTATGGCTACACCTTC	CASSPGNRGFYGYTF
TRBV5-6	NA	TRBJ1-5	NA	TGTGCCAGCAGCTTGCTGCGACAGGAATCCAATCAGCCCCAGCATTTT	CASSLLRQESNQPQHF
TRBV19	NA	TRBJ2-2	NA	TGTGCCAGTAGTACGCAAGTCACCGGGGAGCTGTTTTTT	CASSTQVTGELFF
TRBV2	NA	TRBJ1-2	NA	TGTGCCAGCAGCAACCGCTTGGACACCTGGGGCCCCCTATATGGCTACACCTTC	CASSNRLDTWGPLYGYTF
TRBV27	NA	TRBJ2-7	NA	TGTGCCAGCAGTTTCAGGGGAGAGTACGAGCAGTACTTC	CASSFRGEYEQYF
TRBV20-1	NA	TRBJ1-2	NA	TGCAGTGCTAGGCAGGGCCATGGCTACACCTTC	CSARQGHGYTF
TRBV5-6	NA	TRBJ2-7	NA	TGTGCCAGCAGCTTGCCGAGCTCCTACGAGCAGTACTTC	CASSLPSSYEQYF
TRBV11-2	NA	TRBJ1-2	NA	TGTGCCAGCAGCCAACTCAGCGGGGGCAACTATGGCTACACCTTC	CASSQLSGGNYGYTF
TRBV28	TRBD2	TRBJ2-4	NA	TGTGCCAGCGGGCGGGAGTACGGTGGAAACATTCAGTACTTC	CASGREYGGNIQYF
TRBV25-1	NA	TRBJ2-6	once	TGTGCCAGGAAAGGGGAACAGGGAGGCTCTGGGGCCAACGTCCTGACTTTC	CARKGEQGGSGANVLTF
TRBV5-1	TRBD1	TRBJ2-2	NA	TGCGCCAGCAGCAAGGGACAGTCGATCGGGGAGCTGTTTTTT	CASSKGQSIGELFF